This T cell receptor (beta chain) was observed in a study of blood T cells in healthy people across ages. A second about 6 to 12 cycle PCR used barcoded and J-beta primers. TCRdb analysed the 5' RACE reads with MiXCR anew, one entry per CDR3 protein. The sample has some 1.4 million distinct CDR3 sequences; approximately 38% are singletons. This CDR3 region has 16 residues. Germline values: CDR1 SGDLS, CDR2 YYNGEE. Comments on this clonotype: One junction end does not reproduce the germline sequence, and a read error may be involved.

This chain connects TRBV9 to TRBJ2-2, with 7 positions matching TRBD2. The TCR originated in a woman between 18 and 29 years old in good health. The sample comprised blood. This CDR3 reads CASNVTGGTNTGELFF. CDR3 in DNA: TGTGCCAGCAACGTAACCGGGGGGACGAACACCGGGGAGCTGTTTTTT.